The 17 T cell receptor beta chains in this list originate from one sample, sequenced in a study of post-analysis software for immune sequencing data. Prepared TCR beta cDNA libraries contained unique molecular identifiers. TCRdb recomputed calls from the PCR reads with MiXCR, one row per CDR3 protein. Of a few hundred thousand distinct CDR3 sequences listed, less than 40% were seen once; the top ten hold 7.6%. Study outcomes and limitations: Patients had higher frequencies than controls of a handful of TRBV segments, including TRBV5-6, TRBV5-1 and TRBV20-1.

For these TCRs, the target antigens are not known. The sequenced sample consisted of blood. The receptors were gathered from a girl aged 2-10 years with multiple sclerosis.

The J gene is TRBJ2-1, the V gene TRBV5-1; D is unclear. Germline CDR1 SGHRS, CDR2 YFSETQ. The CDR3 loop spans 14 amino acids. Trimming pared 4 bases from V and 8 bases from J, leaving 16 bases between. The CDR3 loop reads CASSPPLTWDEQFF. The CDR3 coding sequence is TGCGCCAGCAGCCCACCCTTGACTTGGGATGAGCAGTTCTTC.

The gene calls are TRBV7-3 and TRBJ2-1, with a possible D match to TRBD1 (6 bases). The germline V gene has CDR1 SGHTA and CDR2 FQGTGA. The V and J ends lost 0 bases and 3 bases respectively, with 12 bases between them. CDR3 length: 16 amino acids. Here the CDR3 reads CASSLTGAGYYNEQFF. CDR3 bases: TGTGCCAGCAGCTTAACGGGGGCCGGTTACTACAATGAGCAGTTCTTC.

This clonotype was observed a handful of times. This chain uses TRBV20-1 with TRBJ2-1; TRBD1 is a possible D gene (6 bases). From germline, CDR1 is DFQATT and CDR2 SNEGSKA (reference sequence). CDR3 length: 13 residues. Trimming took 2 bases from V and 8 from J, leaving 13 bases between them. Written as DNA, the CDR3 is TGCAGTGCTAGAAAACAGGGAGTCGATGAGCAGTTCTTC. Amino acids: CSARKQGVDEQFF.

There are a few counts of this clonotype. The V gene is TRBV20-1, the J gene TRBJ1-2; tentatively, D is TRBD1 (5 bases). The CDR3 is 15 amino acids. Germline V CDR1 and CDR2: DFQATT, SNEGSKA (reference sequence). With 4 bases removed from V and 2 bases from J, the gap between germline ends came to 17 bases. The CDR3 sequence is CSAKLGRAANYGYTF. The CDR3 DNA follows: TGCAGTGCTAAACTGGGCAGGGCCGCCAACTATGGCTACACCTTC.

The chain uses TRBV4-3 and TRBJ2-7; 9 bases line up with TRBD2. Trimming at V came to 4 bases and at J to 5 bases, leaving 12 bases not matched to a gene. Germline assignment: CDR1 LGHNA and CDR2 YSLEER. The CDR3 covers 16 residues. CDR3 protein: CASSRGGEGRDHEQYF. The CDR3 nucleotides read TGCGCCAGCAGCCGCGGGGGGGAGGGGAGAGACCACGAGCAGTACTTC.

The rearrangement joins TRBV2 to TRBJ2-7, with 8 positions matching TRBD1. The CDR3 is 15 amino acids. Germline CDR1 reads SNHLY; CDR2 reads FYNNEI. Germline trimming cut 6 bases from V and 5 bases from J; bases unmatched to any gene: 12. In DNA, the CDR3 is TGTGCCAGCAGACCTTACCGGACAGGGTCGGACGAGCAGTACTTC. This translates into CASRPYRTGSDEQYF.

The chain uses TRBV11-2 and TRBJ2-1; TRBD2 aligns across 7 bases. The CDR3 loop spans 15 amino acids. Germline-derived CDR1 and CDR2 are SGHAT and FQNNGV. The ends lost 5 bases at V and 6 bases at J; junction bases unmatched: 10. CDR3 coding DNA: TGTGCCAGCAGCCGGTCAGTGGGGGGGTTCAATGAGCAGTTCTTC. Protein product: CASSRSVGGFNEQFF.

The chain links TRBV28 to TRBJ1-1; TRBD1 matches at 7 bases. CDR3 length equals 14 residues. J lost 4 bases, V lost 7 bases, and 9 bases had no gene match. Germline loops: CDR1 MDHEN, CDR2 SYDVKM. For the CDR3, the DNA is TGTGCCAGCACCCTCGAGGGGGCAAGCACTGAAGCTTTCTTT. Amino acids: CASTLEGASTEAFF.

This clonotype has at least ten counts. The junction departs from germline at one end; a sequencing error may be responsible. The rearrangement links TRBV5-1 to TRBJ2-7, with 7 positions matching TRBD1. CDR3 length equals 13 residues. CDR1 is SGHRS and CDR2 is YFSETQ in the germline V gene. The CDR3 DNA reads as TGTGCCAGCAGCCTGGGACAGTCCTACGAGCAGTACTTC. Its translation: CASSLGQSYEQYF.

V gene TRBV3-1 combines with J gene TRBJ1-6, with 8 bases aligning to TRBD1. V was clipped by 0 bases and J by 10 bases; unmatched bases: 8. The CDR3 loop spans 16 amino acids. CDR1 and CDR2 from the germline V gene are LGHDT and YNNKEL (reference sequence). The CDR3 loop reads CASSQDQGTGSSPLHF. CDR3 DNA: TGTGCCAGCAGCCAAGATCAGGGGACAGGATCCTCACCCCTCCACTTT.

The table lists this clonotype with a few counts. The rearrangement joins TRBV10-3 to TRBJ2-1, with D unclear. The CDR3 is 12 residues long. The V gene's germline CDR1 is ENHRY and CDR2 SYGVKD. The V end lost 5 bases, the J end lost 10 bases, and 12 bases lay between the germline ends. The DNA of the CDR3 is TGTGCCATCAGTATAGTAGCTCGAGAGCAGTTCTTC. The encoded protein is CAISIVAREQFF.

The chain is built from TRBV5-5 and TRBJ2-7; D might be TRBD1 (8 bases). The end of the DNA is better explained by TRBJ2-5, so the J call may be wrong. CDR1 and CDR2 from the germline V gene are SGHKS and YYEKEE (reference sequence). This CDR3 comprises 15 residues. CDR3 sequence (DNA): TGTGCCAGCAGCTCTTCCACAGGGGGGGGAGAGACCCAGTACTTC. Protein product: CASSSSTGGGETQYF.

V and J are TRBV7-9 and TRBJ2-7; D is unclear. Germline assignment: CDR1 SEHNR and CDR2 FQNEAQ (reference sequence). CDR3 length equals 14 residues. Between the trimmed V and J ends, which lost 2 bases and 5 bases, there was a span of 13 bases. DNA for the CDR3: TGTGCCAGCAGCTTACCTCGGCCTCCCCACGAGCAGTACTTC. Its protein is CASSLPRPPHEQYF.

The chain couples TRBV5-5 to TRBJ1-2, with TRBD1 as a possible D gene (5 bases). Per the germline V gene, CDR1 is SGHKS and CDR2 is YYEKEE (reference sequence). CDR3 length: 16 residues. Trimming pared 3 bases from V and 6 bases from J, leaving 21 bases between. The CDR3 reads CASSSRGGPIVDGYTF. CDR3 DNA sequence: TGTGCCAGCAGCTCGCGGGGGGGACCGATCGTCGATGGCTACACCTTC.

In its sample, this clonotype was seen once. V and J are TRBV5-1 and TRBJ2-1; TRBD2 matches 11 bases. This CDR3 is 16 amino acids long. Trimming took 2 bases from V and 3 from J; bases not matched to a gene: 4. The germline CDR1 and CDR2 sequences are SGHRS and YFSETQ. CDR3 nucleotide sequence: TGCGCCAGCAGCTTTAATAGCGGGAGGGACTACAATGAGCAGTTCTTC. This codes for CASSFNSGRDYNEQFF. Complete variable domain (other parts from reference TRBV5-1 and TRBJ2-1): KAGVTQTPRYLIKTRGQQVTLSCSPISGHRSVSWYQQTPGQGLQFLFEYFSETQRNKGNFPGRFSGRQFSNSRSEMNVSTLELGDSALYLCASSFNSGRDYNEQFFGPGTRLTVL.

CDR3 in amino acids: CASRWAGASYNEQFF. DNA for the CDR3: TGTGCCAGCAGGTGGGCCGGGGCTTCCTACAATGAGCAGTTCTTC. The V gene is TRBV28, the J gene TRBJ2-1; D may correspond to TRBD1 or TRBD2 (5 bases each). Germline loops: CDR1 MDHEN, CDR2 SYDVKM. The CDR3 is 15 amino acids. Trimming left V 6 bases short and J 1 base short, with 13 bases between.

This clonotype was counted a few times. The rearrangement joins TRBV9 to TRBJ1-1, with a possible D match to TRBD1 (5 bases). CDR3 length: 15 residues. Trimming took 0 bases from V and 0 from J, leaving 9 bases between them. CDR1 and CDR2 from the germline V gene are SGDLS and YYNGEE. Here the CDR3 DNA reads TGTGCCAGCAGCGTAGGCGGGACGGTGAACACTGAAGCTTTCTTT. Protein product: CASSVGGTVNTEAFF. The variable domain in full, with the rest retrieved from reference TRBV9 and TRBJ1-1, is DSGVTQTPKHLITATGQRVTLRCSPRSGDLSVYWYQQSLDQGLQFLIQYYNGEERAKGNILERFSAQQFPDLHSELNLSSLELGDSALYFCASSVGGTVNTEAFFGQGTRLTVV.